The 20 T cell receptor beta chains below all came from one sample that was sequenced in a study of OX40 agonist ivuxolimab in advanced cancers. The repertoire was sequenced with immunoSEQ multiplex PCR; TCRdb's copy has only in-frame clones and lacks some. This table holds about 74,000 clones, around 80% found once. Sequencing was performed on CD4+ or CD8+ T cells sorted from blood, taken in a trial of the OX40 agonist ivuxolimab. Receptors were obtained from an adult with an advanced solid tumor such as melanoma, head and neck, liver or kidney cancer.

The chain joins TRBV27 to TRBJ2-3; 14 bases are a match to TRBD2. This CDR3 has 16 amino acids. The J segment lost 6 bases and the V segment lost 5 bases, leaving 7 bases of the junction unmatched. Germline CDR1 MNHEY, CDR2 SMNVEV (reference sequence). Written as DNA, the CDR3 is TGTGCCAGCAGTAAGACTAGCGGGGGGGCCAGGGATACGCAGTATTTT. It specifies CASSKTSGGARDTQYF.

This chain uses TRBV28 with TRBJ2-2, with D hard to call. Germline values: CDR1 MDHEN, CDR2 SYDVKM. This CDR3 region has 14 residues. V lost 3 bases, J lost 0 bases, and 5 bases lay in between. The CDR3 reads CASSFEANTGELFF. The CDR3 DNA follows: TGTGCCAGCAGTTTCGAGGCGAACACCGGGGAGCTGTTTTTT.

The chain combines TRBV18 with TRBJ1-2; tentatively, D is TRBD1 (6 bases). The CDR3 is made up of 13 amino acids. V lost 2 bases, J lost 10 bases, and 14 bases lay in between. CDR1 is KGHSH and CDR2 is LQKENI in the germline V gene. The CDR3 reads CASSPNSGHHYTF. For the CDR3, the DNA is TGTGCCAGCTCACCAAACTCGGGACACCACTACACCTTC.

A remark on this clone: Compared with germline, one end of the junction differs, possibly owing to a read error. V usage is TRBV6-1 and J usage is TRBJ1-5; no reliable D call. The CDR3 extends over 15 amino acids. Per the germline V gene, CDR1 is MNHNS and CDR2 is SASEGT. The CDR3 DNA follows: TGTGCCATCAGTGTCGGAGAGTATAGCAATCAGCCCCAGCATTTT. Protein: CAISVGEYSNQPQHF.

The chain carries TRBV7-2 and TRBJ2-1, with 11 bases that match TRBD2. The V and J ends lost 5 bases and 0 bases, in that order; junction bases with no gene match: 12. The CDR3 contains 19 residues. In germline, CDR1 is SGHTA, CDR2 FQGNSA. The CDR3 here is CASSPSARLAGSSYNEQFF. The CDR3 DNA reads TGTGCCAGCAGCCCCAGTGCCCGACTAGCGGGGAGCTCCTACAATGAGCAGTTCTTC.

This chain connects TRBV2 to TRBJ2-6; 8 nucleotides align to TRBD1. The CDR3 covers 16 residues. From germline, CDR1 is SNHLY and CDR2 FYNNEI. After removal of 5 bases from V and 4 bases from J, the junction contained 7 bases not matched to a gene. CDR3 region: CASSPSTGVGANVLTF. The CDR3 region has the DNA TGTGCCAGCAGTCCCTCGACAGGGGTCGGGGCCAACGTCCTGACTTTC.

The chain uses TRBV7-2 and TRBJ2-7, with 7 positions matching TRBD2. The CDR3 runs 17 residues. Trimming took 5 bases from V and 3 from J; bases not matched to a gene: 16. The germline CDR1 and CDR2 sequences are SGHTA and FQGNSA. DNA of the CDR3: TGTGCCAGCAGCCCTAACATGAGGTGGGAGGGTGGCTACGAGCAGTACTTC. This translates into CASSPNMRWEGGYEQYF.

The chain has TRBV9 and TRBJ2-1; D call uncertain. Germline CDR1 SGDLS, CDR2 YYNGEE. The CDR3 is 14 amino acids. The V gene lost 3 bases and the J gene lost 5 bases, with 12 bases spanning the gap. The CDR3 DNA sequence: TGTGCCAGCAGCGCGAGCTGGACGGACAATGAGCAGTTCTTC. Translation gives CASSASWTDNEQFF.

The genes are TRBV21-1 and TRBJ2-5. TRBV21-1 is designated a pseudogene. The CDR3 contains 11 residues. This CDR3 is CASGRKTTQYF. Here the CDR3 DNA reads TGTGCCAGCGGCAGGAAGACGACCCAGTACTTC.

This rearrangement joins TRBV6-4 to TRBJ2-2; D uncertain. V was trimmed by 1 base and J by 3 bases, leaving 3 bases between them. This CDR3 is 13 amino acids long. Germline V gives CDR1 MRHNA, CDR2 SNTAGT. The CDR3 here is CASSDLYTGELFF. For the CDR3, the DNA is TGTGCCAGCAGTGACTTGTACACCGGGGAGCTGTTTTTT.

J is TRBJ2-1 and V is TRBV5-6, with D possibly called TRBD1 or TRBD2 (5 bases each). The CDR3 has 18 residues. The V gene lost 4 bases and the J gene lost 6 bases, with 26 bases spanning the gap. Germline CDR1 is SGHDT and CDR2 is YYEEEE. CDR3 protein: CASSPVGSGARAGNEQFF. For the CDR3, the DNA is TGTGCCAGCAGCCCCGTTGGTAGTGGGGCTCGGGCGGGCAATGAGCAGTTCTTC.

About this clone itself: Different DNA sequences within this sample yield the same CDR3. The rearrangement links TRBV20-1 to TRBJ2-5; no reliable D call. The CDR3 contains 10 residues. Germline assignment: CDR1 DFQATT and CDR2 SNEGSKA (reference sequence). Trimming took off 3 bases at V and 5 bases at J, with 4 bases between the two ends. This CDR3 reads CSAREETQYF. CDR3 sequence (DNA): TGCAGTGCTAGGGAGGAGACCCAGTACTTC.

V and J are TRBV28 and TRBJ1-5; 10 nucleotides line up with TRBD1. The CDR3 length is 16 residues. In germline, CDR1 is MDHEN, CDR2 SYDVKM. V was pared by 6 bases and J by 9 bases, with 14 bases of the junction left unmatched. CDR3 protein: CASRVGTGASGVPQHF. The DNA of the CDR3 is TGTGCCAGCAGGGTAGGGACAGGGGCCTCCGGAGTGCCCCAGCATTTT.

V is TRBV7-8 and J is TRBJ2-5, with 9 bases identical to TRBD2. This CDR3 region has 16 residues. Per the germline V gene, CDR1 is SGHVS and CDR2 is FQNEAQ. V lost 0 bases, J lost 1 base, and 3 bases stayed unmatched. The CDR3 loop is CASSLARGGSQETQYF. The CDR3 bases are TGTGCCAGCAGCTTAGCGCGGGGGGGGTCCCAAGAGACCCAGTACTTC.

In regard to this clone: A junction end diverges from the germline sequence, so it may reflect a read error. The CDR3 DNA sequence: TGTGCCTGGAGTATTAGTTTAGGGACTACTAACTTC. Translating it yields CAWSISLGTTNF. The chain recombines TRBV30 with TRBJ2-5, with 7 bases identical to TRBD2. The CDR3 consists of 12 residues. CDR1 and CDR2 from the germline V gene are GTSNPN and SVGIG (reference sequence).

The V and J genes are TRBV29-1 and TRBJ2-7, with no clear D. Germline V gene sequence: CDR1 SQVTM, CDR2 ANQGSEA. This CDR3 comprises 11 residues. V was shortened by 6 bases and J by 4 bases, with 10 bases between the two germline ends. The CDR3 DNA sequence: TGCAGCGTGACGGCGAATTACGAGCAGTACTTC. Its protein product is CSVTANYEQYF.

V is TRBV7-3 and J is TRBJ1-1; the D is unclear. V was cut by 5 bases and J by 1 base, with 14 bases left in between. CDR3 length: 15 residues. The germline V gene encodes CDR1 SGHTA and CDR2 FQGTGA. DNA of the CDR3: TGTGCCAGCAGCCTCGACGGGAAAACGAACACTGAAGCTTTCTTT. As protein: CASSLDGKTNTEAFF.

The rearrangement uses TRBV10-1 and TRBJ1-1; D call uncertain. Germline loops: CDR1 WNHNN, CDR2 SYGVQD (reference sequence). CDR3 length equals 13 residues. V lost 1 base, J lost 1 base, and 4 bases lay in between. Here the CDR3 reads CASSEFGNTEAFF. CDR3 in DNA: TGCGCCAGCAGTGAGTTCGGGAACACTGAAGCTTTCTTT.

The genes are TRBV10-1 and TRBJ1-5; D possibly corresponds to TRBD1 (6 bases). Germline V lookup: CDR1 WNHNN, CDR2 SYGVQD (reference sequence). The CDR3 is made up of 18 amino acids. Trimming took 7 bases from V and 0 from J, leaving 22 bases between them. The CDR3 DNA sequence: TGCGCCAGCATACGAGGGGGGCAGAACATCCATAGCAATCAGCCCCAGCATTTT. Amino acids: CASIRGGQNIHSNQPQHF.

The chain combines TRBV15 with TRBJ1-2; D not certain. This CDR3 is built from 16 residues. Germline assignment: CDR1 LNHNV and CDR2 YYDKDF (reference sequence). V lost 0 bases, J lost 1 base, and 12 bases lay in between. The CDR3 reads CATSRDSMGYNYGYTF. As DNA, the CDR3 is TGTGCCACCAGCAGAGATTCCATGGGCTATAACTATGGCTACACCTTC.